This entry concerns a single T cell receptor (beta chain). The data were obtained in a study of CDR3 diversity in severe acne. J was trimmed by 2 bases and V by 4 bases; bases with no gene match: 4. There are 15 residues in the CDR3. Germline CDR1 DFQATT, CDR2 SNEGSKA (reference sequence). TCRdb fed the PCR reads into MiXCR, producing one record per CDR3 protein. This sample has 85,000 to 120,000 distinct CDR3 sequences, with roughly half found just once. This receptor was obtained from a male donor with acne. This rearrangement joins TRBV20-1 to TRBJ2-5, with 13 bases aligning to TRBD2. The material sequenced was blood. CDR3 protein: CSAKGLAGAQETQYF. The DNA for the CDR3 is TGCAGTGCTAAAGGACTAGCGGGAGCGCAAGAGACCCAGTACTTC.